Listed below are T cell receptor beta chains from one sample, sequenced in a study of blood T cells in healthy people across ages. MiXCR, applied by TCRdb to the 5' RACE reads, yields one record per CDR3 protein. The profile covers about 570,000 distinct CDR3 sequences, with roughly a quarter appearing a single time and over 3.5% taken by the ten largest. This sample also appeared in a second study, on T cells of mothers and their children.

Sequencing was performed on blood. These TCRs come from a boy between 2 and 10 years old in good health. Both conserved end residues are part of each CDR3. D genes are given only for firm matches. Rows may omit the clone size; those that give it use once, few, many or a size class.

D gene	V gene	clone size	J gene	CDR3 protein	CDR3 DNA
.	TRBV7-2	few	TRBJ2-3	CASSLDGNTQYF	TGTGCCAGCAGCTTAGATGGTAATACGCAGTATTTT
.	TRBV27	.	TRBJ2-5	CASQYQETQYF	TGTGCCAGCCAGTACCAAGAGACCCAGTACTTC
TRBD1	TRBV12-3/TRBV12-4	.	TRBJ2-7	CASSVVSGQGAGEQYF	TGTGCCAGCAGTGTGGTGAGCGGACAGGGGGCGGGCGAGCAGTACTTC
.	TRBV5-1	.	TRBJ1-4	CASSLGVGENEKLFF	TGCGCCAGCAGCTTGGGTGTGGGTGAGAATGAAAAACTGTTTTTT
TRBD1	TRBV5-5	few	TRBJ1-2	CARTGGRYGYTF	TGTGCCAGGACAGGGGGCCGCTATGGCTACACCTTC
.	TRBV5-5	.	TRBJ1-4	CASSARPDRGLNEKLFF	TGTGCCAGCAGCGCCCGACCGGACCGAGGCCTTAATGAAAAACTGTTTTTT
.	TRBV27	.	TRBJ1-6	CASSFPSSPLHF	TGTGCCAGCAGTTTCCCCAGCTCTCCCCTCCACTTT
.	TRBV5-5	few	TRBJ1-3	CASSQQGTNGNTIYF	TGTGCCAGCAGCCAGCAGGGGACCAATGGAAACACCATATATTTT
.	TRBV30	few	TRBJ2-3	CAWSVLGGVTDTQYF	TGTGCCTGGAGTGTACTGGGCGGGGTAACAGATACGCAGTATTTT
TRBD1	TRBV10-3	.	TRBJ2-7	CAIGGDRAPYEQYF	TGTGCCATCGGAGGGGACAGGGCCCCCTACGAGCAGTACTTC
.	TRBV6-1	.	TRBJ1-2	CASSEWAGSNYGYTF	TGTGCCAGCAGTGAATGGGCAGGGTCTAACTATGGCTACACCTTC
.	TRBV15	few	TRBJ2-3	CATSRDSTDTQYF	TGTGCCACCAGCAGAGATTCAACAGATACGCAGTATTTT
.	TRBV4-1	.	TRBJ2-1	CASSQGIPQFF	TGCGCCAGCAGCCAAGGGATTCCACAGTTCTTC
TRBD1	TRBV12-3/TRBV12-4	.	TRBJ1-5	CASRQTGINQPQHF	TGTGCCAGCAGGCAGACAGGGATCAATCAGCCCCAGCATTTT
TRBD1	TRBV19	.	TRBJ2-5	CASSGRQGNNQETQYF	TGTGCCAGTAGTGGGCGACAGGGCAATAACCAAGAGACCCAGTACTTC
.	TRBV6-1	.	TRBJ1-6	CASSEDTLNSPLHF	TGTGCCAGCAGTGAAGACACTTTGAATTCACCCCTCCACTTT
TRBD1	TRBV4-1	.	TRBJ1-1	CAGSDRMNTEAFF	TGCGCCGGCTCGGACAGGATGAACACTGAAGCTTTCTTT
.	TRBV7-9	few	TRBJ1-6	CASSSGFNSPLHF	TGTGCCAGCAGCTCGGGATTTAATTCACCCCTCCACTTT
.	TRBV6-1	.	TRBJ1-2	CASALSEVSGYTF	TGTGCCAGCGCTTTATCGGAAGTGAGTGGCTACACCTTC
.	TRBV7-9	many	TRBJ1-5	CASSWAPAVNQPQHF	TGTGCCAGCAGCTGGGCCCCTGCCGTCAATCAGCCCCAGCATTTT
.	TRBV27	few	TRBJ2-7	CASSLGVLDYRNEQYF	TGTGCCAGCAGTTTAGGGGTACTGGACTACAGGAACGAGCAGTACTTC
TRBD2	TRBV4-1	.	TRBJ2-5	CASSQRAGVEETQYF	TGCGCCAGCAGCCAACGCGCGGGAGTCGAAGAGACCCAGTACTTC
.	TRBV2	few	TRBJ1-4	CASSERKNEELFF	TGTGCCAGCAGTGAAAGAAAGAATGAAGAACTGTTTTTT
.	TRBV20-1	.	TRBJ1-4	CSARGPFDEKLFF	TGCAGTGCTAGGGGTCCTTTTGATGAAAAACTGTTTTTT
.	TRBV7-2	few	TRBJ2-7	CASSSGGGPYEQYF	TGTGCCAGCAGCTCCGGGGGCGGGCCCTACGAGCAGTACTTC
.	TRBV10-3	.	TRBJ2-3	CAISPRGDTKYF	TGTGCCATCAGTCCGAGAGGCGATACGAAGTATTTT
TRBD1	TRBV5-1	few	TRBJ2-1	CASSLGDRGNEQFF	TGCGCCAGCAGCTTGGGGGACAGGGGAAATGAGCAGTTCTTC
TRBD1	TRBV7-2	few	TRBJ2-1	CASSLVPDRNEQFF	TGTGCCAGCAGCTTAGTCCCGGACAGGAATGAGCAGTTCTTC
TRBD1	TRBV20-1	.	TRBJ1-6	CSAKGTGNSPLHF	TGCAGTGCTAAAGGGACAGGGAATTCACCCCTCCACTTT
.	TRBV29-1	.	TRBJ2-5	CSVELGVPQETQYF	TGCAGCGTTGAATTGGGGGTACCTCAAGAGACCCAGTACTTC
.	TRBV12-3/TRBV12-4	.	TRBJ2-1	CASSPGSGNEQFF	TGTGCCAGCAGCCCCGGGTCGGGCAATGAGCAGTTCTTC
.	TRBV6-5	.	TRBJ1-4	CASSRGAREKLFF	TGTGCCAGCAGTCGGGGGGCTCGTGAAAAACTGTTTTTT
TRBD2	TRBV12-3/TRBV12-4	.	TRBJ2-4	CASSPGPREGKAKNIQYF	TGTGCCAGCAGTCCGGGACCCAGGGAGGGAAAAGCCAAAAACATTCAGTACTTC
.	TRBV6-6	.	TRBJ1-1	CASNRDGAMGGRAFF	TGTGCCAGCAACCGGGACGGAGCCATGGGCGGGAGGGCTTTCTTT
.	TRBV24-1	.	TRBJ2-1	CATSDSGPSHFF	TGTGCCACCAGTGATTCGGGTCCGTCCCACTTCTTC
TRBD1	TRBV18	few	TRBJ2-1	CASSPPSGQGLNEQFF	TGTGCCAGCTCACCACCGTCTGGACAGGGGCTCAATGAGCAGTTCTTC
TRBD2	TRBV27	.	TRBJ2-7	CASSLSASGSYYEQYF	TGTGCCAGCAGTTTATCGGCTAGCGGTTCTTACTACGAGCAGTACTTC
.	TRBV24-1	.	TRBJ2-1	CATSDLPPSSNEQFF	TGTGCCACCAGTGATTTGCCCCCCTCGAGCAATGAGCAGTTCTTC
.	TRBV29-1	.	TRBJ1-1	CSVDRGGPEAFF	TGCAGCGTTGATAGAGGGGGGCCTGAAGCTTTCTTT
TRBD2	TRBV9	.	TRBJ2-5	CASSVGGASGFETQYF	TGTGCCAGCAGCGTAGGCGGGGCTAGCGGGTTCGAGACCCAGTACTTC
TRBD1	TRBV20-1	.	TRBJ2-5	CSARVGQGRAPSTMQYF	TGCAGTGCTAGAGTGGGACAGGGGCGGGCCCCCTCTACGATGCAGTACTTC
TRBD2	TRBV20-1	.	TRBJ2-3	CSAERTSAHTDTQYF	TGCAGTGCTGAAAGGACTAGCGCACACACAGATACGCAGTATTTT
.	TRBV14	few	TRBJ2-4	CASSQMTGPRAKNIQYF	TGTGCCAGCAGCCAAATGACCGGTCCCCGGGCCAAAAACATTCAGTACTTC
.	TRBV28	.	TRBJ2-7	CASSPPRRGSYEQYF	TGTGCCAGCAGTCCCCCACGCAGGGGATCCTACGAGCAGTACTTC
.	TRBV19	.	TRBJ2-3	CASSITTDTQYF	TGTGCCAGTAGTATAACCACAGATACGCAGTATTTT
.	TRBV9	.	TRBJ2-2	CASSVATGKLAGELFF	TGTGCCAGCAGCGTAGCAACAGGGAAGTTAGCCGGGGAGCTGTTTTTT
.	TRBV3-1	.	TRBJ1-2	CASSQGTFYGYTF	TGTGCCAGCAGCCAAGGCACCTTCTATGGCTACACCTTC
TRBD2	TRBV14	few	TRBJ2-7	CASSQLAGDPYEQYF	TGTGCCAGCAGCCAGCTAGCGGGGGACCCCTACGAGCAGTACTTC
TRBD2	TRBV3-1	many	TRBJ2-1	CASSQKRELLRNEQFF	TGTGCCAGCAGCCAAAAGCGGGAGTTGTTGCGGAATGAGCAGTTCTTC
TRBD1	TRBV7-9	.	TRBJ2-2	CASSFGQGAGGELFF	TGTGCCAGCAGCTTCGGACAGGGGGCAGGAGGGGAGCTGTTTTTT
TRBD2	TRBV11-2	.	TRBJ2-1	CASSSPLTSGGNEQFF	TGTGCCAGCAGCTCGCCCTTGACTAGCGGGGGCAATGAGCAGTTCTTC
.	TRBV4-3	once	TRBJ2-7	CASSQEKEADSHEQYF	TGCGCCAGCAGCCAAGAGAAAGAGGCCGATAGCCACGAGCAGTACTTC